This T cell receptor beta chain derives from a study of beta chain features in type 1 diabetes. As for the study in general: Patient and healthy donor groups were alike in age, gender and cell yields.

Every bit of the isolated RNA underwent reverse transcription, so sequencing read expressed TCRB transcripts. The repertoire was sequenced with immunoSEQ multiplex PCR; TCRdb's copy has only in-frame clones and lacks some. The repertoire holds roughly 500,000 clones, over 9.5% seen once, with 0.035% to 0.05% in the top ten. V shed 2 bases and J shed 5 bases, with 9 bases lying between them. Germline assignment: CDR1 SGHTA and CDR2 FQGTGA. The CDR3 runs to 13 residues. This clone was seen a few times. The V gene is TRBV7-3, the J gene TRBJ1-2; D unresolved. The material sequenced was naive CD4+ T cells from blood. The receptor's source is a woman younger than 35 in good health. The CDR3 sequence is CASSLLHKYGYTF. The CDR3 nucleotides read TGTGCCAGCAGCTTACTACACAAATATGGCTACACCTTC.